This T cell receptor (beta chain) was found in a study of a mutant IDH1 vaccine in newly diagnosed glioma. Study results and caveats: Patients showed vaccine-induced immune responses at a rate of around 93%.

Germline trimming cut 10 bases from V and 3 bases from J; bases unmatched to any gene: 7. CDR3 length equals 14 residues. The germline gives CDR1 ENHRY, CDR2 SYGVKD. This clone was counted a single time. Its target is not known. Measured with immunoSEQ multiplex PCR; TCRdb has only the in-frame clones, and not every one. Of some 46,000 clones listed, 85% to 95% are singletons. Time point reported: week 35, safety follow-up. What each vaccine dose contained was 300 ug of mutant IDH1 20-mer peptide, accompanied by topical imiquimod. The study enrolled donors with new WHO grade 3 or 4 IDH1-mutant, ATRX-lost astrocytomas.

The sequence derives from a man over 45 with glioma. The chain links TRBV10-3 to TRBJ2-1, with 9 bases that match TRBD1. The sample in question was PBMCs, obtained from a glioma patient whose treatment included an IDH1 peptide vaccine. This chain's CDR3 is CASTGTGFYNEQFF. The CDR3, as DNA: TGTGCCAGTACCGGGACAGGGTTCTACAATGAGCAGTTCTTC.